The 3 T cell receptor beta chains presented below share a single source sample, sequenced in a study of CD8+CD57+ T cells in acquired aplastic anemia. TCR beta VDJ and CDR3 were profiled, and genomic DNA was the template. TCRdb analysed the reads with MiXCR anew, one entry per CDR3 protein. The repertoire holds about 68,000 distinct CDR3 sequences, with approximately 51% as singletons. The source material was sorted CD4+, CD8+, or CD8+CD57+ T cells (not recorded which) from PBMCs. The origin of the receptors is a human donor in good health, serving as a control.

To note about this clonotype: Relative to the germline gene, one junction end is altered; a read error may explain this. J is TRBJ2-1 and V is TRBV3-1; D is undetermined. The CDR3 is 16 amino acids. Germline V gives CDR1 LGHDT, CDR2 YNNKEL (reference sequence). The CDR3: CASSQDPRAGYNGQFF. The CDR3 DNA sequence: TGTGCCAGCAGCCAAGATCCCCGAGCCGGATACAATGGGCAGTTCTTC.

This sequence joins TRBV19 and TRBJ1-5; D gene uncertain. The ends were cut back, 3 bases at V and 6 bases at J, with 9 bases in the middle. The CDR3 has 13 amino acids. The germline V gene has CDR1 LNHDA and CDR2 SQIVND (reference sequence). The CDR3 spells CASSMVVRQPQHF. CDR3 nucleotides: TGTGCCAGTAGTATGGTGGTTCGTCAGCCCCAGCATTTT.

This clonotype was detected only a few times. V and J are TRBV15 and TRBJ1-2; TRBD1 might be the D (5 bases). CDR1 and CDR2 (germline): LNHNV, YYDKDF (reference sequence). The CDR3 totals 13 residues. The V end was cut by 4 bases, the J end by 5 bases, with 11 bases between. The CDR3 DNA sequence: TGTGCCACCAGCACGGGTTGGGGGTATGGCTACACCTTC. Translating gives CATSTGWGYGYTF.